This record concerns one T cell receptor beta chain sequence. From germline, CDR1 is SGHRS and CDR2 YFSETQ. This CDR3 has 16 residues. Trimming took off 4 bases at V and 3 bases at J, with 17 bases between the two ends. Sequencing was performed with immunoSEQ multiplex PCR; in TCRdb, only in-frame clones are kept and a portion is missing. The sample consists of tens of thousands of clones, approximately 85% of them appearing once. The record originates from a study of OX40 agonist ivuxolimab in advanced cancers. V is TRBV5-1 and J is TRBJ1-5, with D perhaps matching TRBD1 (5 bases). Here the sequenced sample was CD4+ or CD8+ T cells sorted from blood, taken in a trial of the OX40 agonist ivuxolimab. The source is an adult with an advanced solid tumor such as melanoma, head and neck, liver or kidney cancer. The CDR3 spells CASSRDGSGINQPQHF. In DNA form, the CDR3 reads TGCGCCAGCAGCCGGGACGGATCTGGGATCAATCAGCCCCAGCATTTT.